Sequencing of this T cell receptor beta chain was carried out in a study of blood T cells in healthy people across ages. A sample-barcoded 5' primer and a J-beta primer mix were used in a second PCR of roughly 6 to 11 cycles. MiXCR, applied by TCRdb to the 5' RACE reads, yields one record per CDR3 protein. The data hold 900,000 to 950,000 distinct CDR3 sequences, with roughly 28% observed a single time. Healthy individuals of Caucasian origin from Russia, aged 6 to 90, served as donors. The sample, around 9.9 milliliters of peripheral blood, was drawn from each donor. Germline V gene lookup returns CDR1 SGDLS and CDR2 YYNGEE. Between the trimmed V and J ends, which lost 4 bases and 0 bases, there was a span of 14 bases. This CDR3 comprises 15 residues. The same data also went into a second study, on T cells of mothers and their children.

The TCR originated in a woman between 40 and 50 years old in good health. Sequencing was carried out using blood. The V gene is TRBV9, the J gene TRBJ2-7, with D maybe TRBD1 (6 bases). The CDR3 DNA sequence: TGTGCCAGCAGCCTCAGACAGGAGAGCTCCTACGAGCAGTACTTC. Translated, it gives CASSLRQESSYEQYF.